A single sample is the source of the 10 T cell receptor beta chains below, sequenced in a study of identical twins. TCRdb itself ran the 5' RACE reads through MiXCR, one entry per CDR3 protein. The sample carries 450,000 to 650,000 distinct CDR3 sequences, nearly 10% recorded once. The same specimen was also included in a second study, on yellow fever vaccine responses in identical twins.

Input material: PBMCs. These receptors all come from a woman in her late teens or twenties in good health.

This clonotype has ten or more counts. The rearrangement uses TRBV29-1 and TRBJ2-1; tentatively, D is TRBD1 (6 bases). Trimming removed 7 bases at V and 6 bases at J, with 16 bases between. The CDR3 covers 13 residues. CDR1 and CDR2 (germline): SQVTM, ANQGSEA. The CDR3 nucleotides read TGCAGCGGCGAGTACAGGACAGTCAATGAGCAGTTCTTC. Protein sequence: CSGEYRTVNEQFF.

The chain uses TRBV29-1 and TRBJ2-7; 10 bases fit TRBD1. The germline V gene encodes CDR1 SQVTM and CDR2 ANQGSEA. The CDR3 totals 16 residues. The ends lost 6 bases at V and 6 bases at J; junction bases unmatched: 17. The CDR3 DNA is TGCAGCGTGACCCGAGCCGGGACAGGGGTCCCCTCCGAGCAGTACTTC. Translating gives CSVTRAGTGVPSEQYF.

This clonotype was counted ten times or more. The chain combines TRBV6-1 with TRBJ2-7, with 9 bases that match TRBD1. The CDR3 spans 15 residues. The V gene's germline CDR1 is MNHNS and CDR2 SASEGT. J was trimmed by 2 bases and V by 3 bases; bases with no gene match: 5. The CDR3 coding sequence is TGTGCCAGCAGTGATCGGGACAGGGCCACCTACGAGCAGTACTTC. Translation gives CASSDRDRATYEQYF.

On this clonotype: Germline and junction disagree at one end, which may indicate a read error. The chain joins TRBV3-1 to TRBJ2-7; D might be TRBD1 or TRBD2, each matching 6 bases. The CDR3 is made up of 15 amino acids. Looked up from germline, CDR1 is LGHDT and CDR2 is YNNKEL (reference sequence). CDR3 protein: CASTQGGTADYEQYF. The CDR3 nucleotides read TGTGCCAGCACCCAAGGGGGGACCGCCGACTACGAGCAGTACTTC.

This clonotype showed up many times. The rearrangement uses TRBV20-1 and TRBJ2-1; D is unresolved. The ends were cut back, 7 bases at V and 0 bases at J, with 10 bases in the middle. Germline lookup yields CDR1 DFQATT and CDR2 SNEGSKA (reference sequence). The length of the CDR3 is 13 residues. The CDR3 here is CSGSWSSYNEQFF. CDR3 bases: TGCAGTGGTTCCTGGAGCTCCTACAATGAGCAGTTCTTC.

In this sample, this clonotype turned up a few times. The chain couples TRBV7-6 to TRBJ2-7; TRBD2 aligns across 10 bases. The CDR3 has 15 amino acids. The V gene's germline CDR1 is SGHVS and CDR2 FNYEAQ. The V gene end was trimmed by 5 bases and the J gene end by 3 bases; junction bases not matched to a gene: 7. Here the CDR3 reads CASSEGLAMYYEQYF. The CDR3 coding sequence is TGTGCCAGCAGCGAGGGACTAGCGATGTACTACGAGCAGTACTTC.

Many counts were recorded for this clonotype. The chain employs TRBV4-1 and TRBJ2-7; D is undetermined. Germline V CDR1 and CDR2: MGHRA, YSYEKL. The CDR3 consists of 13 residues. Trimming left V 2 bases short and J 0 bases short, with 5 bases between. The CDR3 spells CASSQTSSYEQYF. Here the CDR3 DNA reads TGCGCCAGCAGCCAAACGAGCTCCTACGAGCAGTACTTC.

This sequence joins TRBV2 and TRBJ2-7, with D unclear. The CDR3 extends over 13 amino acids. Germline-derived CDR1 and CDR2 are SNHLY and FYNNEI. V lost 11 bases to trimming and J lost 0 bases, with 14 bases between them. The CDR3 DNA reads as TGTGCCCTTGGGGAAATATCCTCCTACGAGCAGTACTTC. The encoded protein is CALGEISSYEQYF.

The chain has TRBV7-2 and TRBJ2-7, with TRBD1 matching 7 bases. Germline V gives CDR1 SGHTA, CDR2 FQGNSA. The CDR3 has 15 amino acids. The V gene end was trimmed by 3 bases and the J gene end by 3 bases; junction bases not matched to a gene: 8. CDR3 protein: CASSFEGQPYYEQYF. CDR3 in DNA: TGTGCCAGCAGCTTCGAGGGACAGCCATACTACGAGCAGTACTTC.

This clonotype was found many times. Written as DNA, the CDR3 is TGTGCCAGCAGCTCAACTAATAGCGGTACAATTGGTGAGCAGTTCTTC. Its protein product is CASSSTNSGTIGEQFF. V is TRBV7-9 and J is TRBJ2-1; perhaps TRBD2 as D (6 bases). The CDR3 consists of 16 residues. CDR1 and CDR2 (germline): SEHNR, FQNEAQ (reference sequence). The germline V and J ends were trimmed by 4 bases and 9 bases, with 22 bases remaining between them.